The 2 T cell receptor beta chains listed next were all sequenced from one sample in a study of CD8+CD57+ T cells in acquired aplastic anemia. Genomic DNA templated the TCR beta VDJ and CDR3 profiling. TCRdb recomputed calls from the reads with MiXCR, one row per CDR3 protein. The data show 200,000 or so distinct CDR3 sequences, around three fifths seen once. Sequencing was done on a sample of sorted CD4+, CD8+, or CD8+CD57+ T cells (not recorded which) from PBMCs. Receptors originate from a human donor with severe aplastic anemia or a healthy control (not recorded which).

This chain uses TRBV19 with TRBJ2-7, with 7 bases lining up with TRBD2. The V gene's germline CDR1 is LNHDA and CDR2 SQIVND (reference sequence). This CDR3 region has 15 residues. J was trimmed by 2 bases and V by 9 bases; bases with no gene match: 13. The CDR3 DNA reads TGTGCCAGCAGCCCCCGGGAGGCGCCCACCTACGAGCAGTACTTC. Residues: CASSPREAPTYEQYF.

This clonotype was counted many times. The chain combines TRBV19 with TRBJ2-2; TRBD2 matches at 7 bases. Per germline, CDR1 LNHDA and CDR2 SQIVND (reference sequence). V trimming: 7 bases; J trimming: 5 bases; junction bases outside the gene matches: 4. This CDR3 has 13 amino acids. CDR3 sequence (DNA): TGTGCCAGTACGCTGGGGGGGACCGGGGAGCTGTTTTTT. Encoded protein: CASTLGGTGELFF. The full variable domain, in which reference TRBV19 and TRBJ2-2 provide the parts outside the CDR3, is DGGITQSPKYLFRKEGQNVTLSCEQNLNHDAMYWYRQDPGQGLRLIYYSQIVNDFQKGDIAEGYSVSREKKESFPLTVTSAQKNPTAFYLCASTLGGTGELFFGEGSRLTVL.